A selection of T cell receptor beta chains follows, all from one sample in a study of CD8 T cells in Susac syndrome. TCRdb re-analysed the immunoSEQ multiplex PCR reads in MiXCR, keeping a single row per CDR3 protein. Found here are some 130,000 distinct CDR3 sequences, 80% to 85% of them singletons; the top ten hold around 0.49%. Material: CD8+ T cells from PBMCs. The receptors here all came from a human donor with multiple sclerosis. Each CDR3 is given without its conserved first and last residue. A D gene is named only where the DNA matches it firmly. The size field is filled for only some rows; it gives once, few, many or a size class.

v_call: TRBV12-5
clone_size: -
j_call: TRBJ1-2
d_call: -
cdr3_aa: ASGLDPQERGYT

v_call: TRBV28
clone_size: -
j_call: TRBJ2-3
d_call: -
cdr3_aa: ASSSDGTDTQY

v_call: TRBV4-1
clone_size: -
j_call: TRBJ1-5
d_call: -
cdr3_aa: ASSQAAGWGLSNQPQH

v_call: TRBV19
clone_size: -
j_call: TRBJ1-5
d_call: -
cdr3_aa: ASSLRLGNQPQH

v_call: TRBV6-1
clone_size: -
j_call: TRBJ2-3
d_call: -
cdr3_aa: ASPSGRDSTDTQY

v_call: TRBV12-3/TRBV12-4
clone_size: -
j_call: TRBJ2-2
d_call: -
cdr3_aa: ASSFPGGAGELF

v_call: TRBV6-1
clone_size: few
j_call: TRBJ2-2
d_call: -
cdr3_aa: ASSESGELF

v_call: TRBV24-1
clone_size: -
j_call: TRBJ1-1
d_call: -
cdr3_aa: ATSSGVEAF

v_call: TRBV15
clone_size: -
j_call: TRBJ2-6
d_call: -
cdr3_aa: ATSREDSPFPGQYTGANVLT

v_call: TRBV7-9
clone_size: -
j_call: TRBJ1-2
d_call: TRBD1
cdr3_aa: ASSSGTGGYGYT

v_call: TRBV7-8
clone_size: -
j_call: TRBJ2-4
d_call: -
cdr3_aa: ASRPPEGAGNIQY

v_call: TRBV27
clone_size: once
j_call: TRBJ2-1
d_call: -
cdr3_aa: ASSTSLGYNEQF

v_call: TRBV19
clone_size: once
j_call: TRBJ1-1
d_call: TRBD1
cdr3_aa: ASSEGQGEAGEAF

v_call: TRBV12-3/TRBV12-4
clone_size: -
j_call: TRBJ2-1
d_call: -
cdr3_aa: ASSSLAYNEQF

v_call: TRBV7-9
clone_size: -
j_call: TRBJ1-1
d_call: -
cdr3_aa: ASSLQGEAF

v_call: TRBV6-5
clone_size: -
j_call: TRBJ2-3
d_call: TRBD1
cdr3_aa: ASSYDYPGTGADTQY